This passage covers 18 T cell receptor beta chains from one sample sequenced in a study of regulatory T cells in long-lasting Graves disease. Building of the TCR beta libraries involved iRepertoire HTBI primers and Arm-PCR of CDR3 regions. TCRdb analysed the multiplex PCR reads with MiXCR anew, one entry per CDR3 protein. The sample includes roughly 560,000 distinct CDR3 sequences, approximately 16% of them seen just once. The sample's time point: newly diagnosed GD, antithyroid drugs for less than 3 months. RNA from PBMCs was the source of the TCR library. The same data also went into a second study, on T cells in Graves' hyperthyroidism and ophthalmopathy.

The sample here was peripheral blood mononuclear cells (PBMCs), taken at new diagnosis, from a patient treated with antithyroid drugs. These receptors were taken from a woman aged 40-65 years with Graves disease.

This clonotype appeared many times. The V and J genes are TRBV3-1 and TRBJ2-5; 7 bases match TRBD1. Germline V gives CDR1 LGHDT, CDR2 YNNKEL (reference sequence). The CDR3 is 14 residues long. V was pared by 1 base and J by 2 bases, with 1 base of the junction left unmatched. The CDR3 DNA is TGTGCCAGCAGCCAAGCCAGGGGGCAAGAGACCCAGTACTTC. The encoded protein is CASSQARGQETQYF.

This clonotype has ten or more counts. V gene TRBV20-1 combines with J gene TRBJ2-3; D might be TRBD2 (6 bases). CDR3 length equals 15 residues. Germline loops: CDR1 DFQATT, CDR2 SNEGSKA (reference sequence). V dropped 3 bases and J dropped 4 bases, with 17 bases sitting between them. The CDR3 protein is CSASDTKTGADTQYF. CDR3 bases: TGCAGTGCTAGCGATACCAAAACGGGGGCAGATACGCAGTATTTT.

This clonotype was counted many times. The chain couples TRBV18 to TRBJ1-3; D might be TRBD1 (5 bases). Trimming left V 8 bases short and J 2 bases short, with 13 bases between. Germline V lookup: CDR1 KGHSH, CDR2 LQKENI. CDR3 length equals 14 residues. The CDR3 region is CASLSAGAGNTIYF. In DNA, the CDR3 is TGTGCCAGCCTCAGTGCGGGGGCTGGAAACACCATATATTTT. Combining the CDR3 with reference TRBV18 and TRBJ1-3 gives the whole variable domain NAGVMQNPRHLVRRRGQEARLRCSPMKGHSHVYWYRQLPEEGLKFMVYLQKENIIDESGMPKERFSAEFPKEGPSILRIQQVVRGDSAAYFCASLSAGAGNTIYFGEGSWLTVV.

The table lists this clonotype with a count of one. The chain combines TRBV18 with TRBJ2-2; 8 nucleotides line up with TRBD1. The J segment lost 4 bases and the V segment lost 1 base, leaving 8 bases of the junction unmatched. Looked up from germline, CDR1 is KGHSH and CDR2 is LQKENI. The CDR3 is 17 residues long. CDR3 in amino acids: CASSPLVSTGATGELFF. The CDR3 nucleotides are TGTGCCAGCTCACCACTCGTATCGACAGGGGCCACCGGGGAGCTGTTTTTT.

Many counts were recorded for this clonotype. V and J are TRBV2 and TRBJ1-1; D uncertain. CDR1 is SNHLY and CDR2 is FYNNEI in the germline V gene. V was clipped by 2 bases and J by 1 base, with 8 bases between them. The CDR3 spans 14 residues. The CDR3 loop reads CASSEQSKNTEAFF. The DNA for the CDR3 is TGTGCCAGCAGTGAACAGTCCAAGAACACTGAAGCTTTCTTT.

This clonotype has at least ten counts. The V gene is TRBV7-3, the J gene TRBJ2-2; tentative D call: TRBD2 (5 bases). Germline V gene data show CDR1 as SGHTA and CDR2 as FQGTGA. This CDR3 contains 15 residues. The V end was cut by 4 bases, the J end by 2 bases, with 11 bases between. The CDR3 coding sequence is TGTGCCAGCAGCTCCGGACTGATTAACACCGGGGAGCTGTTTTTT. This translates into CASSSGLINTGELFF.

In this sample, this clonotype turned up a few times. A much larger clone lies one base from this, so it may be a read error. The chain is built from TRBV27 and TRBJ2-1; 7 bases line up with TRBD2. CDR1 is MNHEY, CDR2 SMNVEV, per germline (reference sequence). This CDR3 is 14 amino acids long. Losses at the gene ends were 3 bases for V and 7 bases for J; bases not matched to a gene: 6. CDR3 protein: CASSFAGRRNEQFF. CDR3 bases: TGTGCCAGCAGTTTCGCCGGGAGGAGGAATGAGCAGTTCTTC.

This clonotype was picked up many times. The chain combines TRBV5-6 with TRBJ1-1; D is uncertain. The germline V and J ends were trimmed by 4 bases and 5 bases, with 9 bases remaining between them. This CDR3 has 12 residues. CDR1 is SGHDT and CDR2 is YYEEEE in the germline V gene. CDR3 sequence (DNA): TGTGCCAGCAGCGTGGGTCGGACTGAAGCTTTCTTT. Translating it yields CASSVGRTEAFF.

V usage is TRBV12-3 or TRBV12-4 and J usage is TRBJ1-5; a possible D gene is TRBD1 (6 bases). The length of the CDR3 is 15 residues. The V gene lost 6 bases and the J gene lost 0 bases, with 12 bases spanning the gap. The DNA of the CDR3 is TGTGCCAGCAGGAAGGGGGAGTCTAGCAATCAGCCCCAGCATTTT. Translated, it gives CASRKGESSNQPQHF.

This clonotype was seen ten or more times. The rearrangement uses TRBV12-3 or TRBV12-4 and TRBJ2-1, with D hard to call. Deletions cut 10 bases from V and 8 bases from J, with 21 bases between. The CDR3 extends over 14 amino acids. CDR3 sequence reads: CATRPPVGKHEQFF. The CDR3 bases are TGTGCCACCAGACCCCCCGTGGGAAAACATGAGCAGTTCTTC.

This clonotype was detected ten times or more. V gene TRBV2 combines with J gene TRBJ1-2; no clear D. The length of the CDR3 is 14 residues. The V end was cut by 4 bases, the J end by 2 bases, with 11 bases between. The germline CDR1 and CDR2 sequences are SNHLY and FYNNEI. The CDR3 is CASSVETTNYGYTF. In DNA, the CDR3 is TGTGCCAGCAGTGTCGAGACAACCAACTATGGCTACACCTTC.

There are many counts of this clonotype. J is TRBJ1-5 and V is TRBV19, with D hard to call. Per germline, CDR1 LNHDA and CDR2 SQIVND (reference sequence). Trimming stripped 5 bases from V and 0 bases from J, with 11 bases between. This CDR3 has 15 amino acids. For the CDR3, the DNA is TGTGCCAGTAGTGGCCTGGCCTATAGCAATCAGCCCCAGCATTTT. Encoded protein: CASSGLAYSNQPQHF.

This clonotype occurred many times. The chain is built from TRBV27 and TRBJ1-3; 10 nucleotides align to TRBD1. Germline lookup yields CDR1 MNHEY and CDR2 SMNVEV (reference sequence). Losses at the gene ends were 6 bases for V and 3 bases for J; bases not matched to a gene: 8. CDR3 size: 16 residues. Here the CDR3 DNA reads TGTGCCAGCAGCTGGGACAGGGGAACTCATGGAAACACCATATATTTT. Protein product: CASSWDRGTHGNTIYF.

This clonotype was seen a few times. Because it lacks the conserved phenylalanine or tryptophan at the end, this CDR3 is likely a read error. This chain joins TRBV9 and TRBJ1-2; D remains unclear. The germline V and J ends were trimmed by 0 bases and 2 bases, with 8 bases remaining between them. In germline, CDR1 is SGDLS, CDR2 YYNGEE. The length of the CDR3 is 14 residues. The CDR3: CASSVEEENYGYTS. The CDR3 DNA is TGTGCCAGCAGCGTAGAGGAGGAGAACTATGGCTACACCTCC.

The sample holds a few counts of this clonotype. The CDR3 coding sequence is TGTGCCTGGAGTTGGACAGGCGCTAACTATGGCTACACCTTC. Translation gives CAWSWTGANYGYTF. The chain is built from TRBV30 and TRBJ1-2, with 7 bases matching TRBD1. Per the germline V gene, CDR1 is GTSNPN and CDR2 is SVGIG (reference sequence). CDR3 length equals 14 residues. V lost 2 bases, J lost 0 bases, and 3 bases stayed unmatched.

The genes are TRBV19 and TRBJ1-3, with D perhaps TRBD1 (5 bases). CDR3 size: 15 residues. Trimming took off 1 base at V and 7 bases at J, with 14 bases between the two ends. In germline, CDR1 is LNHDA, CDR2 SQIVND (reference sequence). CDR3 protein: CASSIARVGRNTIYF. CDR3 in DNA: TGTGCCAGTAGTATAGCCAGGGTAGGACGGAACACCATATATTTT. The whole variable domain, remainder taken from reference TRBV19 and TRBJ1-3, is DGGITQSPKYLFRKEGQNVTLSCEQNLNHDAMYWYRQDPGQGLRLIYYSQIVNDFQKGDIAEGYSVSREKKESFPLTVTSAQKNPTAFYLCASSIARVGRNTIYFGEGSWLTVV.

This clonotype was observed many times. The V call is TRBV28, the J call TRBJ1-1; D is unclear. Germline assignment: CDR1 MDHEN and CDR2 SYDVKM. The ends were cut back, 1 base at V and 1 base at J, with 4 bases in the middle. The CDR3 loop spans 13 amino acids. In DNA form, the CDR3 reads TGTGCCAGCAGTTTATATGGGAACACTGAAGCTTTCTTT. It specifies CASSLYGNTEAFF.

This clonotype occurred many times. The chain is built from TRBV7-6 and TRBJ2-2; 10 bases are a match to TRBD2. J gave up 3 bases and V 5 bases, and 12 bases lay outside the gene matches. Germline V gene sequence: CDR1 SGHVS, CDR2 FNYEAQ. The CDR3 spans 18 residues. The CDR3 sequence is CASSHQAGGAADTGELFF. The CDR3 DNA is TGTGCCAGCAGCCACCAAGCGGGGGGGGCCGCGGACACCGGGGAGCTGTTTTTT.